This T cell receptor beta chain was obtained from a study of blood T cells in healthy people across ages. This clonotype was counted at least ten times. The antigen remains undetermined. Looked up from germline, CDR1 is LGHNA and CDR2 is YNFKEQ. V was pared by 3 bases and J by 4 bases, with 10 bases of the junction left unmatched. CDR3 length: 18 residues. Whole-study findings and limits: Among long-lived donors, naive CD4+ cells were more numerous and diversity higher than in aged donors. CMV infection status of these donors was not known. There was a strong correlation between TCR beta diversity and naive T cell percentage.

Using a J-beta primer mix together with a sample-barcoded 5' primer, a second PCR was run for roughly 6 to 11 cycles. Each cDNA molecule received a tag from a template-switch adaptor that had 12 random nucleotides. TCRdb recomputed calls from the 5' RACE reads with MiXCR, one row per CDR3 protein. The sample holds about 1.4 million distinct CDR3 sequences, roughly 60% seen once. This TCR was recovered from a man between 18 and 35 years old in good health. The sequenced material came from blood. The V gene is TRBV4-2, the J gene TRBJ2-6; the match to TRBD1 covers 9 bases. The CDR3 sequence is CASSHETGGASGANVLTF. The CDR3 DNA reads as TGTGCCAGCAGCCATGAAACAGGGGGCGCTTCGGGGGCCAACGTCCTGACTTTC.